The T cell receptor beta chain described here comes from a study of beta chain features in type 1 diabetes. A word on this clone: Its specificity is not known.

Expressed TCRB transcripts were sequenced, since all the RNA that had been isolated was reverse transcribed. For naive, central memory and regulatory T cell samples, reads averaged roughly 3.5 million. Assay: immunoSEQ multiplex PCR; the TCRdb copy retains only in-frame clones and omits some. The sample yields 130,000 or so clones, roughly 9.3% seen once. Findings and limits, study-wide: When Type 1 diabetes patients were examined, their TCRB CDR3s proved moderately but significantly shorter in all four CD4+ subsets.

Germline V gene lookup returns CDR1 LNHDA and CDR2 SQIVND (reference sequence). V lost 7 bases, J lost 5 bases, and 7 bases stayed unmatched. This CDR3 is built from 13 residues. The chain joins TRBV19 to TRBJ1-1; 7 nucleotides match TRBD1. The receptor was derived from a woman in her 40s in good health. The source material was central memory CD4+ T cells from blood. The CDR3 DNA is TGTGCCAGTATCAAACTACAGGGGACTGAAGCTTTCTTT. As protein: CASIKLQGTEAFF.